This T cell receptor beta chain was captured in a study of shared clonotypes between healthy human individuals. TCRdb's copy holds only in-frame clones and misses some; the assay was immunoSEQ multiplex PCR. Among some 660,000 clones, around 73% were seen once, and the ten largest hold roughly 1.9%. On this clone itself: Antigen: not known.

The germline V gene encodes CDR1 SGHVS and CDR2 FQNEAQ. The CDR3 runs 14 residues. J was trimmed by 8 bases and V by 9 bases; bases with no gene match: 12. Overall study findings and caveats: Collection of samples was limited to blood; tissue repertoires likely differ. Sorted-subset sequencing, rarefaction showed, was incomplete despite large depth.

Sequenced material: memory CD4+ T cells sorted from blood. Noted subset: CD45RA-negative fraction. The chain carries TRBV7-8 and TRBJ2-1; 8 bases match TRBD2. The origin of this receptor is a woman aged 25 to 45 in good health. In DNA form, the CDR3 reads TGTGCCAGTGGATTATCGGGAGGGTCCTATGAGCAGTTCTTC. It yields the protein CASGLSGGSYEQFF.